This T cell receptor beta chain is from a study of T-cell memory formation after mild COVID-19. Looking at the study overall: Largely donor-specific sequence clusters came from a couple of donors.

Overall study findings and caveats: Balance between CD4 and CD8 was seen in clones contracting day 15 to 85, and a CD4+ lean was seen in later expanders. CD8+ contracting clones occupied EMRA, while CD4+ ones occupied mainly CM and EM.

One entry per CDR3 protein, called by TCRdb with MiXCR from the 5' RACE reads. This table holds approximately 430,000 distinct CDR3 sequences, 20% to 30% found once. This clonotype came up a few times. What it binds is unknown. Germline V gene sequence: CDR1 KGHSH, CDR2 LQKENI. The V end was cut by 2 bases, the J end by 4 bases, with 12 bases between. The CDR3 has 15 amino acids. The sample consisted of PBMCs or a T cell subset sorted from them (not recorded which). The source is an adult woman who had mild COVID-19 (a few samples of this study predate the infection). Cell type and time point are not known. V usage is TRBV18 and J usage is TRBJ1-5, with D possibly being TRBD1 (6 bases). The CDR3 loop reads CASSPTGTKNQPQHF. The DNA of the CDR3 is TGTGCCAGCTCACCAACCGGGACAAAAAATCAGCCCCAGCATTTT.